The 3 T cell receptor beta chains listed next were all sequenced from one sample in a study of vaccination and CD4 T cells after COVID-19. Treatment of the sample: roughly 10-day PBMC culture with coronavirus spike peptide pools or control peptides (ViraFEST assay). Cultured CD4+ T cell DNA was sequenced using the Oncomine TCR Beta short-read assay. TCRdb ran MiXCR on the PCR reads and lists one entry per CDR3 protein. The sample carries 9,500 or so distinct CDR3 sequences, 30% recorded once. No antigen has been identified for these receptors. Here the sequenced sample was CD4+ T cells from blood, cultured in vitro, taken after SARS-CoV-2 vaccination. The receptors derive from a human donor who had recovered from COVID-19.

This clonotype was detected only a few times. The V and J genes are TRBV11-3 and TRBJ2-5; perhaps TRBD2 as D (5 bases). Germline-derived CDR1 and CDR2 are SGHNT and YENEEA. Trimming took off 5 bases at V and 9 bases at J, with 16 bases between the two ends. CDR3 length: 13 residues. CDR3: CASSVTSAGAQYF. CDR3 nucleotide sequence: TGTGCCAGCAGCGTAACCTCTGCCGGGGCCCAGTACTTC.

This clonotype was counted only a few times. This chain connects TRBV11-2 to TRBJ2-3; 11 nucleotides match TRBD1. V was clipped by 6 bases and J by 3 bases; unmatched bases: 5. CDR1 is SGHAT and CDR2 is FQNNGV in the germline V gene. CDR3 length: 15 amino acids. CDR3 in amino acids: CASRRTGGRTDTQYF. In DNA form, the CDR3 reads TGTGCCAGCAGACGGACAGGGGGCCGGACAGATACGCAGTATTTT.

By frequency in the sample, this clonotype is medium-sized. This chain uses TRBV6-5 with TRBJ1-2; D uncertain. This CDR3 has 12 residues. V was shortened by 3 bases and J by 7 bases, with 9 bases between the two germline ends. The germline gives CDR1 MNHEY, CDR2 SVGAGI. For the CDR3, the DNA is TGTGCCAGCAGTTATCACAACGGTGGCTACACCTTC. It is translated as CASSYHNGGYTF.